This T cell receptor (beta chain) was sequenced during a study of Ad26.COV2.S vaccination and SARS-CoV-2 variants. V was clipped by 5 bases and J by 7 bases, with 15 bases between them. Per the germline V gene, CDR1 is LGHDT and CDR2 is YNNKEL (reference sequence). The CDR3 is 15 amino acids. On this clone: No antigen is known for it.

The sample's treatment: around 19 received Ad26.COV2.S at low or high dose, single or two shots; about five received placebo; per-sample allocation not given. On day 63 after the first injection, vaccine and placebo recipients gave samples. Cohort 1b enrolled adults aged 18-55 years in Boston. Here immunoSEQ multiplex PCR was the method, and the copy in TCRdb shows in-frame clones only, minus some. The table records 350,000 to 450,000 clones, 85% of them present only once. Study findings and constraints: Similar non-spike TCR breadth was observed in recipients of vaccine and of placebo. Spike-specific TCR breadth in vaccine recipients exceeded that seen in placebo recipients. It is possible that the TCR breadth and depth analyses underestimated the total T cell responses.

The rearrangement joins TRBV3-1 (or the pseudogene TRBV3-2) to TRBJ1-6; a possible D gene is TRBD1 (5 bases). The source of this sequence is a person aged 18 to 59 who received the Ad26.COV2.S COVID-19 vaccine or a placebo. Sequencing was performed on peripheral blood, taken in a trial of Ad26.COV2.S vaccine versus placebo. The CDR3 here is CASSSQGFGNSPLHF. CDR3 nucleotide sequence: TGTGCCAGCAGCTCCCAGGGTTTCGGCAATTCACCCCTCCACTTT.